This TCR beta chain was sequenced in a study of response to subunit inactivated influenza vaccine. Study-level findings and limits: Each seasonal influenza vaccination recruits few new T cells, the authors suggested.

Each CDR3 protein is one row after TCRdb ran MiXCR on the RT-PCR reads. The sample has about 520,000 distinct CDR3 sequences; around 7.9% are singletons. Regarding this clonotype: Its specificity is not known.

CDR1 SGHNT and CDR2 YENEEA come from the germline V gene. The CDR3 spans 15 residues. Trimming stripped 2 bases from V and 2 bases from J, with 13 bases between. Here the sequenced sample was PBMCs from blood, taken around 25 months after vaccination. The chain has TRBV11-3 and TRBJ2-7; perhaps D is TRBD1 or TRBD2 (5 bases each). This TCR was sampled from a man in his fifties or sixties who received an inactivated influenza vaccine. CDR3 nucleotides: TGTGCCAGCAGCTTATATTCCGAGGGGCCCTACGAGCAGTACTTC. Its translation: CASSLYSEGPYEQYF. The whole variable domain, remainder taken from reference TRBV11-3 and TRBJ2-7, is EAGVVQSPRYKIIEKKQPVAFWCNPISGHNTLYWYLQNLGQGPELLIRYENEEAVDDSQLPKDRFSAERLKGVDSTLKIQPAELGDSAVYLCASSLYSEGPYEQYFGPGTRLTVT.